A selection of T cell receptor beta chains follows, all from one sample in a study of control samples from healthy donors and cancer patients. Sequencing was performed with immunoSEQ multiplex PCR; in TCRdb, only in-frame clones are kept and a portion is missing. Here the sample spans about 140,000 clones, about 90% being singletons. Material: blood. Source of these receptors: a young man in good health. Each CDR3 is given with its conserved first and last residue. Fields, in order: V gene, J gene, D gene, clone size, CDR3 DNA, CDR3 protein. D genes are given only for firm matches. Part of the rows lack a size; the others show once, few, many or a class for expanded clones.

>TRBV29-1|TRBJ1-2|NA|once
TGCAGCGTTGATACCGGGGGGTTGAGTGGCTACACCTTC
CSVDTGGLSGYTF
>TRBV3-1/TRBV3-2|TRBJ2-5|NA|NA
TGTGCCAGCAGCCAAGCCCGAGAGACCCAGTACTTC
CASSQARETQYF
>TRBV3-1/TRBV3-2|TRBJ1-2|NA|NA
TGTGCCAGCAGCCGGGGTCAAGGCTACACCTTC
CASSRGQGYTF
>TRBV6-5|TRBJ2-4|NA|NA
TGTGCCAGCAGTTACTCGGGAAAATTCAAAAACATTCAGTACTTC
CASSYSGKFKNIQYF
>TRBV2|TRBJ2-3|NA|NA
TGTGCCAGCAGTGAAGCGGGGGGGCCAGGCGGCGCAGATACGCAGTATTTT
CASSEAGGPGGADTQYF
>TRBV28|TRBJ1-1|TRBD1|once
TGTGCCAGCAGTTTACCTCAGACAGGGTTGAACACTGAAGCTTTCTTT
CASSLPQTGLNTEAFF
>TRBV5-1|TRBJ2-3|NA|NA
TGCGCCAGCAGCCTTGACCGGCCCACAGATACGCAGTATTTT
CASSLDRPTDTQYF
>TRBV18|TRBJ2-3|TRBD2|NA
TGTGCCAGCTCACCACTTAAGGCGGGGGGTATCACAGATACGCAGTATTTT
CASSPLKAGGITDTQYF
>TRBV2|TRBJ2-7|NA|NA
TGTGCCGCCCGAGGGGGTACCCCCTACGAGCAGTACTTC
CAARGGTPYEQYF
>TRBV11-2|TRBJ2-4|NA|NA
TGTGCCAGCAGCTTAGGTTCGGATGGTGGAAACATTCAGTACTTC
CASSLGSDGGNIQYF
>TRBV11-2|TRBJ2-7|TRBD2|NA
TGTGCCAGCAGCTCCATAGCGGGGGGGCAGTCTGAGCAGTACTTC
CASSSIAGGQSEQYF
>TRBV7-6|TRBJ2-5|NA|once
TGTGCCAGCAGCTTAGTTCGGGACACCCTCCAAGAGACCCAGTACTTC
CASSLVRDTLQETQYF
>TRBV10-2|TRBJ1-6|NA|NA
TGCGCCAGCAGTGAGGTAATTGTTTCACCCCTCCACTTT
CASSEVIVSPLHF
>TRBV7-9|TRBJ1-2|NA|NA
TGTGCCAGCAGCCCCCAGGGGTTTCCTAACTATGGCTACACCTTC
CASSPQGFPNYGYTF
>TRBV3-1/TRBV3-2|TRBJ2-1|NA|NA
TGTGCCAGCAGCCAAGAACGTTGGGGAGGTGTACTCAATGAGCAGTTCTTC
CASSQERWGGVLNEQFF
>TRBV6-1|TRBJ2-3|TRBD1|NA
TGTGCCAGCAGTGAGGGACAGTCTACAGATACGCAGTATTTT
CASSEGQSTDTQYF
>TRBV5-1|TRBJ2-3|TRBD1|NA
TGCGCCAGCACTATGATGGGACAGGGGTCACCCACAGATACGCAGTATTTT
CASTMMGQGSPTDTQYF
>TRBV27|TRBJ1-6|NA|NA
TGTGCCAGCTCCCGATTTCGGGACACCGGGAATTCACCCCTCCACTTT
CASSRFRDTGNSPLHF
>TRBV3-1/TRBV3-2|TRBJ1-2|NA|NA
TGTGCCAGCAGCCAAGTTCCAGGGCCCTATGGCTACACCTTC
CASSQVPGPYGYTF
>TRBV5-1|TRBJ1-1|NA|NA
TGCGCCAGCAGCTTGGAAGCAGGGAACACTGAAGCTTTCTTT
CASSLEAGNTEAFF
>TRBV5-1|TRBJ2-7|TRBD1|once
TGCGCCAGCAGCCTACCGGGACAGGGAACCTACGAGCAGTACTTC
CASSLPGQGTYEQYF
>TRBV6-1|TRBJ1-2|NA|few
TGTGCCAGCAGTGAATTCAGCTATGGCTACACCTTC
CASSEFSYGYTF
>TRBV19|TRBJ1-1|TRBD1|NA
TGTGCCAGTAGTATATTTGGGACAGCAGGGAACACTGAAGCTTTCTTT
CASSIFGTAGNTEAFF
>TRBV10-3|TRBJ2-7|TRBD1|NA
TGTGCCATCAGACCCGGACAGGATGGGGTCTACGAGCAGTACTTC
CAIRPGQDGVYEQYF
>TRBV28|TRBJ1-6|NA|NA
TGTGCCAGCAGTTTAGGCTCAAATTTCCCTTCACCCCTCCACTTT
CASSLGSNFPSPLHF
>TRBV12-5|TRBJ2-5|TRBD1|NA
TGTGCTAGTGGCCCGCAGGGGGCCTGGGAGACCCAGTACTTC
CASGPQGAWETQYF
>TRBV10-3|TRBJ2-2|TRBD2|NA
TGTGCCATCAGTCCGGGACTAGCGGCATCACACACCGGGGAGCTGTTTTTT
CAISPGLAASHTGELFF
>TRBV2|TRBJ2-3|NA|NA
TGTGCCAGCAGCAAGGACAACACAGATACGCAGTATTTT
CASSKDNTDTQYF
>TRBV24-1|TRBJ2-5|TRBD2|NA
TGTGCCACCAGTGACCCCCGGACTAGCGGGGGCCTTTCACAAGAGACCCAGTACTTC
CATSDPRTSGGLSQETQYF
>TRBV28|TRBJ1-1|TRBD1|NA
TGTGCCAGCAGTACCGTCCCGGGACAGGGAAAGAACACTGAAGCTTTCTTT
CASSTVPGQGKNTEAFF
>TRBV18|TRBJ2-3|NA|NA
TGTGCCAGCTCGCGGAGCACAGATACGCAGTATTTT
CASSRSTDTQYF
>TRBV6-2/TRBV6-3|TRBJ2-7|TRBD2|NA
TGTGCCAGCAGTTACTCGACTAGCGCCTACGAGCAGTACTTC
CASSYSTSAYEQYF
>TRBV12-3/TRBV12-4|TRBJ1-1|NA|once
TGTGCCAGCAGTAACGGGACGCATACTGAAGCTTTCTTT
CASSNGTHTEAFF
>TRBV7-9|TRBJ2-2|TRBD1|NA
TGTGCCAGCAGCCCCACAGGGGTCTACACCGGGGAGCTGTTTTTT
CASSPTGVYTGELFF
>TRBV19|TRBJ1-2|NA|NA
TGTGCCAGTAGTATTCAGGCTCACTATGGCTACACCTTC
CASSIQAHYGYTF
>TRBV6-5|TRBJ2-3|NA|once
TGTGCCAGCAGGGCCTTGGGAGGGGGAGGCGGGCAGTATTTT
CASRALGGGGGQYF
>TRBV6-5|TRBJ1-2|TRBD1|NA
TGTGCCAGCAGTTCACAGGGGGCCTATGGCTACACCTTC
CASSSQGAYGYTF
>TRBV13|TRBJ2-7|TRBD2|once
TGTGCCAGCAGCTCCCCTAGCGGGAGAGTCTACGAGCAGTACTTC
CASSSPSGRVYEQYF
>TRBV6-6|TRBJ1-1|NA|NA
TGTGCCAGCAGTTACTCGGGTGAGGAAGCTTTCTTT
CASSYSGEEAFF
>TRBV5-6|TRBJ2-2|TRBD1|NA
TGTGCCAGCAGCCAACGACCGGGACAGGGGCCCACCGGGGAGCTGTTTTTT
CASSQRPGQGPTGELFF